A selection of T cell receptor beta chains follows, all from one sample in a study of blood T cell repertoires in COVID-19. Assay: immunoSEQ multiplex PCR; the TCRdb copy retains only in-frame clones and omits some. This sample carries about 160,000 clones, over 90% of them seen once, and the ten largest clones take just under 2%. Sequencing input: peripheral blood. Source of these receptors: a woman aged 60 to 75 with COVID-19, enrolled during active disease. Each CDR3 is given with its conserved first and last residue. D genes are given only for firm matches. The size of a clone is reported for some rows only, either as once, few or many, or as a class for expanded clones.

J gene,V gene,CDR3 length,D gene,clone size,CDR3 protein,CDR3 DNA
TRBJ1-1,TRBV12-3/TRBV12-4,13,NA,NA,CASVREVNTEAFF,TGTGCCAGCGTCCGGGAAGTGAACACTGAAGCTTTCTTT
TRBJ1-2,TRBV30,12,NA,NA,CAWNTGPYGYTF,TGTGCCTGGAATACAGGTCCCTATGGCTACACCTTC
TRBJ2-5,TRBV7-2,12,TRBD2,NA,CASGGGRGTQYF,TGTGCCAGCGGGGGGGGTCGGGGGACCCAGTACTTC
TRBJ2-3,TRBV7-9,15,TRBD2,NA,CASSLAAGFTDTQYF,TGTGCCAGCAGCTTAGCAGCGGGATTCACAGATACGCAGTATTTT
TRBJ2-7,TRBV5-1,14,TRBD1,once,CASSMDREPREQYF,TGCGCCAGCAGCATGGACAGGGAGCCTCGAGAGCAGTACTTC
TRBJ1-1,TRBV18,15,NA,NA,CASSRGDRRNTEAFF,TGTGCCAGCTCACGCGGAGACCGAAGGAACACTGAAGCTTTCTTT
TRBJ2-5,TRBV4-2,16,TRBD2,NA,CASSPDASGDQETQYF,TGTGCCAGCAGCCCAGATGCTAGCGGGGATCAAGAGACCCAGTACTTC
TRBJ1-4,TRBV10-3,15,TRBD1,NA,CAISESSRGSEKLFF,TGTGCCATCAGTGAGTCGAGCAGGGGGAGTGAAAAACTGTTTTTT
TRBJ1-3,TRBV2,15,NA,NA,CASKPGRDSGNTIYF,TGTGCCAGCAAGCCCGGACGGGACTCTGGAAACACCATATATTTT
TRBJ2-5,TRBV7-2,16,TRBD2,NA,CASSLATSGGGETQYF,TGTGCCAGCAGCTTAGCGACTAGCGGGGGGGGTGAGACCCAGTACTTC
TRBJ1-1,TRBV6-6,14,TRBD1,NA,CASSRDRGNTEAFF,TGTGCCAGCAGTAGGGACAGAGGGAACACTGAAGCTTTCTTT
TRBJ1-2,TRBV11-2,14,NA,NA,CASSLILRGYGYTF,TGTGCCAGCAGCTTAATTCTAAGGGGTTATGGCTACACCTTC
TRBJ1-1,TRBV5-1,13,NA,NA,CASSLEPNTEAFF,TGCGCCAGCAGCTTGGAGCCGAACACTGAAGCTTTCTTT
TRBJ2-3,TRBV19,13,NA,NA,CASSMRGTDTQYF,TGTGCCAGTAGTATGAGGGGCACAGATACGCAGTATTTT
TRBJ2-1,TRBV5-4,15,TRBD2,NA,CASRFSGGSYNEQFF,TGTGCCAGCAGATTTAGCGGGGGGTCCTACAATGAGCAGTTCTTC
TRBJ1-5,TRBV18,15,TRBD1,NA,CASSLGQGGNQPQHF,TGTGCCAGCTCACTCGGACAGGGTGGCAATCAGCCCCAGCATTTT
TRBJ2-5,TRBV9,15,TRBD2,NA,CASSVAGLGQETQYF,TGTGCCAGCAGCGTAGCAGGACTAGGCCAAGAGACCCAGTACTTC